The 20 T cell receptor beta chains below were found in one sample sequenced in a study of HIV-infected patients and healthy controls. TCRdb reprocessed the 5' RACE reads with MiXCR, giving one entry per CDR3 protein. The sample records around 18,000 distinct CDR3 sequences, 16% being singletons. Input material: CD8+ T cells from blood. Source of these receptors: a human donor in good health.

The chain joins TRBV6-6 to TRBJ1-1, with D uncertain. Trimming removed 4 bases at V and 2 bases at J, with 2 bases between. This CDR3 spans 11 amino acids. Germline V lookup: CDR1 MNHNY, CDR2 SVGAGI (reference sequence). The CDR3 region is CASSSNTEAFF. CDR3 sequence (DNA): TGTGCCAGCAGTTCAAACACTGAAGCTTTCTTT.

In its sample, this clonotype was seen many times. The rearrangement uses TRBV6-6 and TRBJ2-7; TRBD1 is a possible D gene (5 bases). The CDR3 spans 15 residues. In germline, CDR1 is MNHNY, CDR2 SVGAGI (reference sequence). Trimming pared 2 bases from V and 3 bases from J, leaving 14 bases between. The CDR3 here is CASSYKTPTDYEQYF. The CDR3 DNA reads TGTGCCAGCAGTTACAAGACCCCGACAGACTACGAGCAGTACTTC.

The sample holds many counts of this clonotype. The chain links TRBV28 to TRBJ2-7; D might be TRBD1 (6 bases). The CDR3 loop spans 15 amino acids. V lost 6 bases and J lost 1, with 16 bases in between. Germline values: CDR1 MDHEN, CDR2 SYDVKM. The CDR3 sequence is CASSDIRDTSYEQYF. CDR3 nucleotides: TGTGCCAGCAGCGATATCCGGGACACTTCCTACGAGCAGTACTTC.

The chain combines TRBV29-1 with TRBJ2-1, with D perhaps matching TRBD1 (6 bases). The CDR3 is 12 residues long. CDR1 SQVTM and CDR2 ANQGSEA come from the germline V gene. V was clipped by 6 bases and J by 2 bases, with 8 bases between them. CDR3 DNA sequence: TGCAGCGTCGGGACAACCTACAATGAGCAGTTCTTC. Amino acid sequence: CSVGTTYNEQFF.

This chain connects TRBV7-9 to TRBJ1-1, with D unclear. Trimming cost V 7 bases and J 11 bases, with 11 bases left between them. Germline V CDR1 and CDR2: SEHNR, FQNEAQ (reference sequence). The length of the CDR3 is 10 residues. In nucleotides, the CDR3 is TGTGCCAGCACCGACCGGGTCGCTTTCTTT. Translated: CASTDRVAFF. Based on the CDR3 plus reference TRBV7-9 and TRBJ1-1, the full variable domain is DTGVSQNPRHKITKRGQNVTFRCDPISEHNRLYWYRQTLGQGPEFLTYFQNEAQLEKSRLLSDRFSAERPKGSFSTLEIQRTEQGDSAMYLCASTDRVAFFGQGTRLTVV.

On this clonotype itself: A read error may explain this, as a much larger clone is one base away. The rearrangement uses TRBV16 and TRBJ1-6; D unclear. The CDR3 is 17 amino acids. The germline CDR1 and CDR2 sequences are KGHSY and FQNENV. The CDR3 DNA reads as TGTGTCAGCAGCCAACTCCAGGCGGGCTTCTATAATTCACCCCTCCACTTT. This gives the protein CVSSQLQAGFYNSPLHF.

This clonotype was seen a few times. V gene TRBV6-6 combines with J gene TRBJ1-1; 10 nucleotides line up with TRBD1. Germline V gene lookup returns CDR1 MNHNY and CDR2 SVGAGI (reference sequence). This CDR3 comprises 19 residues. The J segment lost 3 bases and the V segment lost 3 bases, leaving 16 bases of the junction unmatched. The CDR3 bases are TGTGCCAGCAGTTATTCGTTCGGGACAGGGGTCAGTAGGGACACTGAAGCTTTCTTT. The encoded protein is CASSYSFGTGVSRDTEAFF.

The table lists this clonotype with a few counts. This sequence joins TRBV19 and TRBJ2-4; 7 bases match TRBD2. Per germline, CDR1 LNHDA and CDR2 SQIVND (reference sequence). The CDR3 has 13 amino acids. V lost 2 bases, J lost 7 bases, and 2 bases stayed unmatched. In DNA, the CDR3 is TGTGCCAGTAGTATACCCGGGGGGAACATTCAGTACTTC. This codes for CASSIPGGNIQYF.

The chain couples TRBV18 to TRBJ2-1, with unresolved D. CDR1 is KGHSH, CDR2 LQKENI, per germline. Trimming left V 0 bases short and J 8 bases short, with 8 bases between. The CDR3 runs to 13 residues. The CDR3 nucleotides read TGTGCCAGCTCACCACCTGCCGGCTATGAGCAGTTCTTC. Its translation: CASSPPAGYEQFF.

There are many counts of this clonotype. The chain is built from TRBV6-1 and TRBJ2-7, with TRBD2 matching over 14 bases. V lost 3 bases, J lost 5 bases, and 3 bases stayed unmatched. Germline CDR1 MNHNS, CDR2 SASEGT. The CDR3 extends over 15 amino acids. CDR3 loop: CASSDGTSGSHEQYF. The CDR3 bases are TGTGCCAGCAGTGATGGGACTAGCGGGAGTCACGAGCAGTACTTC.

This chain joins TRBV5-4 and TRBJ2-3; D gene unclear. Germline V gene lookup returns CDR1 SGHNT and CDR2 YYREEE (reference sequence). The CDR3 loop spans 15 amino acids. The germline V and J ends were trimmed by 6 bases and 0 bases, with 14 bases remaining between them. CDR3 loop: CASTSDGLSTDTQYF. CDR3 coding DNA: TGTGCCAGCACCAGCGATGGGTTAAGCACAGATACGCAGTATTTT.

This clonotype has a count of ten or more. The rearrangement joins TRBV9 to TRBJ2-7, with D possibly TRBD1 on 6 matching bases. The germline V gene encodes CDR1 SGDLS and CDR2 YYNGEE. V was clipped by 3 bases and J by 3 bases, with 13 bases between them. The CDR3 has 14 amino acids. CDR3 nucleotide sequence: TGTGCCAGCAGCGCCCGACAGGAGGTCTACGAGCAGTACTTC. Translation gives CASSARQEVYEQYF. The full variable domain, with the rest looked up from reference TRBV9 and TRBJ2-7, is DSGVTQTPKHLITATGQRVTLRCSPRSGDLSVYWYQQSLDQGLQFLIQYYNGEERAKGNILERFSAQQFPDLHSELNLSSLELGDSALYFCASSARQEVYEQYFGPGTRLTVT.

This chain links TRBV7-9 with TRBJ2-5; D may match TRBD1 or TRBD2 (5 bases each). The ends were cut back, 9 bases at V and 3 bases at J, with 11 bases in the middle. CDR1 and CDR2 (germline): SEHNR, FQNEAQ (reference sequence). This CDR3 is built from 12 residues. CDR3 coding DNA: TGTGCCAGTCGGGACGGCAAAGAGACCCAGTACTTC. Its translation is CASRDGKETQYF.

This clonotype was picked up a small number of times. This chain uses TRBV21-1 with TRBJ2-3; the D segment call TRBD2 is taken from the table without a DNA check. TRBV21-1 is noted as a pseudogene. This CDR3 has 13 amino acids. The CDR3 nucleotides read TGTGCCAGCAGCTCGAGGCGGGCAGATACGCAGTATTTT. Its translation is CASSSRRADTQYF.

V is TRBV27 and J is TRBJ1-1; TRBD1 matches at 10 bases. Losses at the gene ends were 1 base for V and 4 bases for J; bases not matched to a gene: 9. The CDR3 spans 17 residues. Germline CDR1 reads MNHEY; CDR2 reads SMNVEV (reference sequence). The CDR3 loop reads CASSLLPDRGFITEAFF. In DNA, the CDR3 is TGTGCCAGCAGTTTATTGCCGGACAGGGGGTTTATCACTGAAGCTTTCTTT.

This clonotype was seen a few times. The V gene is TRBV15, the J gene TRBJ2-7, with D perhaps matching TRBD2 (6 bases). CDR1 and CDR2 from the germline V gene are LNHNV and YYDKDF (reference sequence). V was clipped by 4 bases and J by 3 bases, with 13 bases between them. The CDR3 consists of 14 residues. CDR3 in amino acids: CATSTRRDGYEQYF. The CDR3 region has the DNA TGTGCCACCAGCACCAGGAGGGACGGCTACGAGCAGTACTTC.

This rearrangement joins TRBV3-1 to TRBJ2-1, with D hard to call. CDR1 is LGHDT and CDR2 is YNNKEL in the germline V gene (reference sequence). The CDR3 has 16 amino acids. V gave up 0 bases and J gave up 4 bases, with 13 bases separating them. CDR3 nucleotides: TGTGCCAGCAGCCAAGAAAAGAGAATACGGTACAATGAGCAGTTCTTC. Protein sequence: CASSQEKRIRYNEQFF.

The J gene is TRBJ1-4, the V gene TRBV11-2, with D unresolved. V was trimmed by 3 bases and J by 3 bases, leaving 14 bases between them. Germline CDR1 reads SGHAT; CDR2 reads FQNNGV. The CDR3 runs 16 residues. The CDR3 coding sequence is TGTGCCAGCAGCTTGGGTGAATTCGGACCTAATGAAAAACTGTTTTTT. It codes for CASSLGEFGPNEKLFF.

V is TRBV25-1 and J is TRBJ2-1; D is perhaps TRBD2 (6 bases). With 7 bases removed from V and 7 bases from J, the gap between germline ends came to 14 bases. Per the germline V gene, CDR1 is MGHDK and CDR2 is SYGVNS. CDR3 length equals 13 residues. CDR3 DNA: TGTGCCAGCATTTCGCCCGCGGGGAATGAGCAGTTCTTC. This codes for CASISPAGNEQFF.

This clonotype was seen a handful of times. This chain uses TRBV29-1 with TRBJ2-3, with D possibly matching TRBD1 (5 bases). Germline V gives CDR1 SQVTM, CDR2 ANQGSEA. V shed 0 bases and J shed 6 bases, with 13 bases lying between them. The CDR3 covers 14 residues. The CDR3 sequence is CSVEDPQGEDTQYF. In DNA form, the CDR3 reads TGCAGCGTTGAAGACCCCCAGGGTGAGGATACGCAGTATTTT.